The next 27 T cell receptor beta chains were all read from a single sample in a study of blood T cell repertoires in COVID-19. Profiling relied on immunoSEQ multiplex PCR, and the TCRdb table lists in-frame clones only, not all of them. The data contain about 36,000 clones, approximately 86% of them singletons. Sequenced material: peripheral blood. The receptors shown here come from a man in his fifties or sixties with acute or convalescent COVID-19.

The table lists this clone with a count of one. The genes are TRBV19 and TRBJ1-1; the D is unclear. V lost 5 bases, J lost 4 bases, and 17 bases lay in between. Germline lookup yields CDR1 LNHDA and CDR2 SQIVND (reference sequence). This CDR3 region has 15 residues. The CDR3 coding sequence is TGTGCCAGTAGTCTCTCCCCGATGAGGAGCACTGAAGCTTTCTTT. It translates to CASSLSPMRSTEAFF. The full variable domain, its missing parts supplied by reference TRBV19 and TRBJ1-1, is DGGITQSPKYLFRKEGQNVTLSCEQNLNHDAMYWYRQDPGQGLRLIYYSQIVNDFQKGDIAEGYSVSREKKESFPLTVTSAQKNPTAFYLCASSLSPMRSTEAFFGQGTRLTVV.

This chain connects TRBV6-6 to TRBJ1-2, with a tentative D call TRBD1 (5 bases). CDR3 length: 14 amino acids. The germline V and J ends were trimmed by 0 bases and 8 bases, with 13 bases remaining between them. Germline CDR1 reads MNHNY; CDR2 reads SVGAGI (reference sequence). The CDR3 nucleotides are TGTGCCAGCAGTTACTCGATGGGAGGGGACGGCTACACCTTC. Protein: CASSYSMGGDGYTF.

The chain is built from TRBV18 and TRBJ2-7, with 9 positions matching TRBD1. Looked up from germline, CDR1 is KGHSH and CDR2 is LQKENI. This CDR3 spans 14 amino acids. After removal of 3 bases from V and 3 bases from J, the junction contained 3 bases not matched to a gene. CDR3 loop: CASSPGTGNYEQYV. CDR3 nucleotides: TGTGCCAGCTCACCTGGGACAGGGAACTACGAGCAGTACGTC.

V and J are TRBV27 and TRBJ1-2, with 8 bases aligning to TRBD1. Germline CDR1 and CDR2: MNHEY and SMNVEV (reference sequence). The CDR3 runs 15 residues. V shed 6 bases and J 3 bases; nucleotides not matched to a gene: 9. DNA of the CDR3: TGTGCCAGCAGCCCTGGACAGGGCGGGTACTATGGCTACACCTTC. Amino acid sequence: CASSPGQGGYYGYTF.

The sample holds a few counts of this clone. The chain joins TRBV5-4 to TRBJ2-1; D may be TRBD1 (6 bases). The CDR3 length is 14 residues. The germline V and J ends were trimmed by 3 bases and 2 bases, with 9 bases remaining between them. Germline-derived CDR1 and CDR2 are SGHNT and YYREEE (reference sequence). In nucleotides, the CDR3 is TGTGCCAGCAGCTCGGACAGCACCTACAATGAGCAGTTCTTC. Amino acids: CASSSDSTYNEQFF.

This rearrangement joins TRBV14 to TRBJ2-3; D is unresolved. Deletions cut 1 base from V and 1 base from J, with 12 bases between. The CDR3 runs 16 residues. The germline gives CDR1 SGHDN, CDR2 FVKESK. In nucleotides, the CDR3 is TGTGCCAGCAGCCAAGGAAAGTTCCGGGGCACAGATACGCAGTATTTT. Its translation is CASSQGKFRGTDTQYF.

This chain connects TRBV19 to TRBJ2-5; D gene unclear. The CDR3 has 14 amino acids. Trimming took off 8 bases at V and 4 bases at J, with 17 bases between the two ends. Germline CDR1 reads LNHDA; CDR2 reads SQIVND (reference sequence). The CDR3 loop is CASRNIHSGETQYF. In DNA, the CDR3 is TGTGCCAGTCGGAATATACACTCAGGAGAGACCCAGTACTTC.

CDR3 bases: TGTGCCAGCTCCGAGGACTATGGCTACACCTTC. It is translated as CASSEDYGYTF. V and J are TRBV28 and TRBJ1-2, with D hard to call. V dropped 8 bases and J dropped 3 bases, with 7 bases sitting between them. From germline, CDR1 is MDHEN and CDR2 SYDVKM. The CDR3 sequence is 11 residues long.

The gene calls are TRBV6-5 and TRBJ2-7; 8 bases map to TRBD1. Trimming cost V 6 bases and J 3 bases; bases outside gene matches: 4. Germline CDR1 and CDR2: MNHEY and SVGAGI. This CDR3 is built from 13 residues. Here the CDR3 DNA reads TGTGCCAGCAGGGGCACAGGGGGCTACGAGCAGTACTTC. Its protein product is CASRGTGGYEQYF.

The rearrangement joins TRBV28 to TRBJ1-2; D gene ambiguous. V was trimmed by 10 bases and J by 1 base, leaving 10 bases between them. The CDR3 covers 12 residues. In germline, CDR1 is MDHEN, CDR2 SYDVKM. The CDR3, as DNA: TGTGCCACCCTGGCATATAACTATGGCTACACCTTC. Translation: CATLAYNYGYTF.

The CDR3 spells CASSPLPRVAGVGQYV. In DNA, the CDR3 is TGTGCCAGCTCACCACTCCCTCGGGTAGCGGGAGTCGGACAGTACGTC. The chain joins TRBV18 to TRBJ2-7; the match to TRBD2 covers 9 bases. J lost 10 bases, V lost 1 base, and 14 bases had no gene match. The CDR3 length is 16 residues. Per germline, CDR1 KGHSH and CDR2 LQKENI.

This rearrangement joins TRBV4-1 to TRBJ1-2; the D gene is possibly TRBD1 (6 bases). Per germline, CDR1 MGHRA and CDR2 YSYEKL. V dropped 3 bases and J dropped 5 bases, with 19 bases sitting between them. This CDR3 has 16 amino acids. CDR3 bases: TGCGCCAGCAGCCATGATCAGGGGTTGTCGCTATATGGCTACACCTTC. This sequence encodes CASSHDQGLSLYGYTF.

The chain links TRBV27 to TRBJ1-2; 7 nucleotides match TRBD1. The germline gives CDR1 MNHEY, CDR2 SMNVEV (reference sequence). V lost 5 bases to trimming and J lost 4 bases; unmatched junction nucleotides: 7. The CDR3 is made up of 14 amino acids. CDR3 nucleotides: TGTGCCAGCAGTCCTAGACAGGGAGGCTATGGCTACACCTTC. This codes for CASSPRQGGYGYTF.

Concerning this clone: The final CDR3 position lacks the conserved phenylalanine or tryptophan, pointing to a likely read error. Because the CDR3's place on the DNA is in doubt, the DNA is left out and the CDR3 is given as listed by TCRdb. V usage is TRBV10-1 and J usage is TRBJ1-2; the D call of TRBD1 is as the table states it, not checked on the DNA. CDR1 is WNHNN and CDR2 is SYGVQD in the germline V gene (reference sequence). The CDR3 contains 11 residues when both ends are counted. The CDR3 spells CASSESSAGGR.

The CDR3 sequence is CASSPHGVGTYEQYF. CDR3 sequence (DNA): TGTGCCAGCAGCCCTCACGGGGTGGGGACCTACGAGCAGTACTTC. The V call is TRBV5-4, the J call TRBJ2-7; possible D gene TRBD2, 5 bases. The CDR3 sequence is 15 residues long. The V end was cut by 4 bases, the J end by 2 bases, with 16 bases between. The germline gives CDR1 SGHNT, CDR2 YYREEE (reference sequence).

CDR3 amino acids: CASSLFHRIAKNIQYF. Written as DNA, the CDR3 is TGTGCCAGCAGCTTGTTTCACAGAATAGCCAAAAACATTCAGTACTTC. The V gene is TRBV5-6, the J gene TRBJ2-4; D remains unclear. The CDR3 sequence is 16 residues long. The V and J ends lost 1 base and 0 bases respectively, with 11 bases between them. Germline CDR1 SGHDT, CDR2 YYEEEE.

This chain links TRBV4-1 with TRBJ2-7; TRBD2 agrees at 7 bases. CDR1 MGHRA and CDR2 YSYEKL come from the germline V gene. The V gene end was trimmed by 4 bases and the J gene end by 2 bases; junction bases not matched to a gene: 5. This CDR3 has 14 residues. CDR3 protein: CASSPGGPPYEQYF. The CDR3 DNA sequence: TGCGCCAGCAGCCCGGGGGGACCACCCTACGAGCAGTACTTC.

The chain carries TRBV2 and TRBJ2-5, with 9 bases fitting TRBD1. Germline values: CDR1 SNHLY, CDR2 FYNNEI. The CDR3 totals 14 residues. The V segment lost 8 bases and the J segment 4 bases; nucleotides outside the gene matches: 8. CDR3 residues: CASYPGTGRETQYF. CDR3 coding DNA: TGTGCCAGCTACCCCGGGACAGGGCGAGAGACCCAGTACTTC.

The rearrangement links TRBV7-2 to TRBJ1-2, with D possibly matching TRBD1 (5 bases). V was pared by 4 bases and J by 0 bases, with 6 bases between. Germline V gene lookup returns CDR1 SGHTA and CDR2 FQGNSA. This CDR3 contains 13 residues. The CDR3 region is CASSSGANYGYTF. The CDR3 DNA follows: TGTGCCAGCAGCTCGGGGGCTAACTATGGCTACACCTTC.

CDR3 nucleotide sequence: TGTGCCTGCAACCGGGACAGGGGCCGGGAGCTGTTTTTT. Its protein product is CACNRDRGRELFF. The chain links TRBV12-3 or TRBV12-4 to TRBJ2-2, with TRBD1 matching over 10 bases. CDR3 length: 13 residues. The J segment lost 9 bases and the V segment lost 11 bases, leaving 9 bases of the junction unmatched.

This chain joins TRBV15 and TRBJ1-1; 7 bases align to TRBD1. V lost 1 base, J lost 4 bases, and 3 bases stayed unmatched. The CDR3 runs 14 residues. CDR1 is LNHNV, CDR2 YYDKDF, per germline (reference sequence). The CDR3, as DNA: TGTGCCACCAGCAGAGGACAGGGCGGCACTGAAGCTTTCTTT. Its translation is CATSRGQGGTEAFF.

The rearrangement uses TRBV27 and TRBJ1-2; D is uncertain. This CDR3 region has 13 residues. Germline V lookup: CDR1 MNHEY, CDR2 SMNVEV (reference sequence). V shed 8 bases and J shed 0 bases, with 10 bases lying between them. CDR3 sequence reads: CASGRASNYGYTF. As DNA, the CDR3 is TGTGCCAGCGGGCGGGCTTCTAACTATGGCTACACCTTC.

This clone was recorded only once. The rearrangement joins TRBV19 to TRBJ1-1, with D possibly TRBD1 on 5 matching bases. The CDR3 consists of 15 residues. V was trimmed by 3 bases and J by 0 bases, leaving 11 bases between them. Looked up from germline, CDR1 is LNHDA and CDR2 is SQIVND (reference sequence). The CDR3 here is CASSMIGGLNTEAFF. In nucleotides, the CDR3 is TGTGCCAGTAGTATGATCGGGGGATTGAACACTGAAGCTTTCTTT. Using reference TRBV19 and TRBJ1-1 for the parts outside the CDR3, the full variable domain is DGGITQSPKYLFRKEGQNVTLSCEQNLNHDAMYWYRQDPGQGLRLIYYSQIVNDFQKGDIAEGYSVSREKKESFPLTVTSAQKNPTAFYLCASSMIGGLNTEAFFGQGTRLTVV.

The chain is built from TRBV11-1 and TRBJ2-2, with TRBD2 as a possible D gene (7 bases). V was cut by 5 bases and J by 3 bases, with 16 bases left in between. This CDR3 is built from 16 residues. Germline V gives CDR1 SGHAT, CDR2 FQDESV (reference sequence). The CDR3 is CASSLKGGADTGELFF. Here the CDR3 DNA reads TGTGCCAGCAGCCTCAAGGGGGGGGCTGACACCGGGGAGCTGTTTTTT.

This clone has only one observation. The CDR3 nucleotides read TGTGCCAGCAGCTTATATAACTCGGGGGACGAGCAGTACTTC. As protein: CASSLYNSGDEQYF. V is TRBV7-9 and J is TRBJ2-7; the D gene is possibly TRBD2 (6 bases). V was clipped by 2 bases and J by 5 bases, with 13 bases between them. This CDR3 has 14 amino acids. The germline gives CDR1 SEHNR, CDR2 FQNEAQ (reference sequence).

The chain joins TRBV6-6 to TRBJ2-1; 8 bases line up with TRBD2. The germline V gene has CDR1 MNHNY and CDR2 SVGAGI (reference sequence). V dropped 5 bases and J dropped 4; count of bases not matched to a gene: 4. This CDR3 is 14 amino acids long. The CDR3 nucleotides read TGTGCCAGCAGTCCCGGACTAGCTTACAATGAGCAGTTCTTC. This sequence encodes CASSPGLAYNEQFF.

The genes are TRBV7-9 and TRBJ2-7, with 12 bases matching TRBD1. The junction had 2 bases not matched to a gene; V was cut back by 5 bases and J by 9 bases. CDR1 is SEHNR and CDR2 is FQNEAQ in the germline V gene (reference sequence). The CDR3 consists of 12 residues. The CDR3 spells CASSMGQGAQYV. CDR3 coding DNA: TGTGCCAGCAGCATGGGACAGGGGGCGCAGTACGTC.